This TCR beta chain was documented in a study of blood T cell repertoires in COVID-19. This CDR3 has 15 amino acids. The V segment lost 7 bases and the J segment 2 bases; nucleotides outside the gene matches: 10. Germline CDR1 MNHEY, CDR2 SMNVEV (reference sequence). Only in-frame clones appear in the TCRdb table, and some are missing; sequencing was by immunoSEQ multiplex PCR. The sample shows 40,000 or so clones, approximately 91% of them seen only once. Source material: peripheral blood. The gene calls are TRBV27 and TRBJ2-7; 8 bases are shared with TRBD1. The clonotype originates from a human donor in a cohort sampled during active COVID-19. The CDR3 DNA follows: TGTGCCAGCATTAGGAGACAGGGGATCACCTACGAGCAGTACTTC. It specifies CASIRRQGITYEQYF.